The 14 T cell receptor beta chains given below trace back to one sample, sequenced in a study of monozygotic twins with inflammatory bowel disease. TCRdb re-called the 5' RACE reads; every CDR3 protein appears as one record, without DNA. Recorded for this sample: around 410,000 distinct CDR3 sequences. Source material: blood. The origin of the receptors is a human donor with ulcerative colitis or Crohn's disease, or a healthy co-twin of an affected twin (not recorded which).

This sequence joins TRBV28 and TRBJ2-1; the TRBD1 assignment by TCRdb is unverifiable without DNA. CDR1 and CDR2 (germline): MDHEN, SYDVKM. The CDR3 totals 13 residues. The CDR3 loop is CASSRTFTNEQFF.

The gene calls are TRBV4-3 and TRBJ2-3; TCRdb names TRBD1, which stays unverified in the absence of DNA. The CDR3 runs to 14 residues. CDR1 and CDR2 (germline): LGHNA, YSLEER. The CDR3 reads CASSQDRGFYTQYF.

CDR3 loop: CASSWSPGHSTGELFF. The chain has TRBV5-1 and TRBJ2-2; TCRdb proposes TRBD1, but this gene call is untestable without DNA. The CDR3 runs to 16 residues. Germline-derived CDR1 and CDR2 are SGHRS and YFSETQ.

The gene calls are TRBV30 and TRBJ2-7; TCRdb's assignment of TRBD2 cannot be checked, as there is no DNA. CDR1 is GTSNPN and CDR2 is SVGIG in the germline V gene (reference sequence). CDR3 length: 15 amino acids. The CDR3 protein is CAWSPAGGSSYEQYF.

The chain recombines TRBV20-1 with TRBJ2-2; the TRBD1 assignment by TCRdb is unverifiable without DNA. From germline, CDR1 is DFQATT and CDR2 SNEGSKA (reference sequence). The CDR3 consists of 18 residues. CDR3 protein: CSATPRGGGDSDTGELFF.

V gene TRBV11-2 combines with J gene TRBJ2-3; TCRdb's D gene call, TRBD2, goes unchecked for lack of DNA. The CDR3 totals 17 residues. CDR1 is SGHAT, CDR2 FQNNGV, per germline. This CDR3 is CASSLRTRAGVTDTQYF. Combining the CDR3 with reference TRBV11-2 and TRBJ2-3 gives the whole variable domain EAGVAQSPRYKIIEKRQSVAFWCNPISGHATLYWYQQILGQGPKLLIQFQNNGVVDDSQLPKDRFSAERLKGVDSTLKIQPAKLEDSAVYLCASSLRTRAGVTDTQYFGPGTRLTVL.

The chain employs TRBV14 and TRBJ2-2; TCRdb's D gene call, TRBD2, goes unchecked for lack of DNA. Germline V gives CDR1 SGHDN, CDR2 FVKESK. This CDR3 comprises 16 residues. Here the CDR3 reads CASSQETTGRAGELFF.

This chain's CDR3 is CASSWADMNTEAFF. V usage is TRBV19 and J usage is TRBJ1-1. The CDR3 runs to 14 residues. CDR1 LNHDA and CDR2 SQIVND come from the germline V gene (reference sequence).

The CDR3 protein is CASSPRQASSGANVLTF. The rearrangement uses TRBV18 and TRBJ2-6. CDR1 is KGHSH, CDR2 LQKENI, per germline. The CDR3 runs 17 residues.

The CDR3 sequence is CASSPRDSKQYF. The V gene is TRBV12-3 or TRBV12-4, the J gene TRBJ2-7; the D call from TCRdb, TRBD1, cannot be confirmed without DNA. This CDR3 region has 12 residues.

The CDR3 spells CASSESAHTEAFF. The chain couples TRBV6-1 to TRBJ1-1. The V gene's germline CDR1 is MNHNS and CDR2 SASEGT. CDR3 length equals 13 residues.

V gene TRBV28 combines with J gene TRBJ1-1. CDR3 length: 15 amino acids. CDR1 is MDHEN and CDR2 is SYDVKM in the germline V gene. The CDR3 reads CASSPLYGVNTEAFF.

The rearrangement uses TRBV20-1 and TRBJ2-7; TCRdb's D call, TRBD1, is unchecked because there is no DNA. Germline V gives CDR1 DFQATT, CDR2 SNEGSKA (reference sequence). The CDR3 is 14 residues long. CDR3 amino acids: CSARAQEGADEQYF.

The V and J genes are TRBV27 and TRBJ1-6. The CDR3 totals 14 residues. CDR1 is MNHEY and CDR2 is SMNVEV in the germline V gene (reference sequence). The CDR3 reads CASSLMRFNSPLHF.